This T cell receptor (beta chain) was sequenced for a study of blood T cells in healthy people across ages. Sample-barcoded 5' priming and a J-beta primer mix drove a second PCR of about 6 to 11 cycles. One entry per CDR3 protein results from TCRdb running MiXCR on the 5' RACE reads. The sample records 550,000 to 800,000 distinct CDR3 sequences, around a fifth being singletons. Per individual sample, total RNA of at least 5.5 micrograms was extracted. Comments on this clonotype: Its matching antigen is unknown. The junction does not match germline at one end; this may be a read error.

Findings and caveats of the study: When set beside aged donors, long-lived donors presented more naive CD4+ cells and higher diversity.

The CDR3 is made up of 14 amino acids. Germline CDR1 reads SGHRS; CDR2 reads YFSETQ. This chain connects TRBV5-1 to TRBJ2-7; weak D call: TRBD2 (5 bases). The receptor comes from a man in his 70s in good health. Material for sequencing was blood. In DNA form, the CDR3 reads TGTGCCAGCAGCTTTTTTCCGGGAAGCTACGAGCAGTACTTC. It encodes CASSFFPGSYEQYF.